This T cell receptor beta chain is drawn from a study of T-cell memory formation after mild COVID-19. Notes on the study in general: Researchers report contracting CD4+ clones mostly in CM and EM, with CD8+ clones in EMRA.

There are many counts of this clonotype. Antigen specificity is unknown. 5'RACE, which relied on constant-segment primers, yielded TCR alpha and TCR beta cDNA libraries carrying sample barcodes and UMIs. TCRdb passed the 5' RACE reads through MiXCR, listing each CDR3 protein once. The sample includes hundreds of thousands of distinct CDR3 sequences, roughly 8.2% of them seen just once. Trimming left V 0 bases short and J 5 bases short, with 11 bases between. The CDR3 spans 14 residues. CDR1 SGHDT and CDR2 YYEEEE come from the germline V gene. Input material: PBMCs or a T cell subset sorted from them (not recorded which). The chain recombines TRBV5-6 with TRBJ1-2, with D possibly matching TRBD1 (6 bases). The sequence was collected from a man between 18 and 29 years old who had mild COVID-19 (a few samples of this study predate the infection). Cell type and time point are not known. CDR3 region: CASSLGSGDYGYTF. As DNA, the CDR3 is TGTGCCAGCAGCTTGGGTTCAGGGGATTATGGCTACACCTTC.